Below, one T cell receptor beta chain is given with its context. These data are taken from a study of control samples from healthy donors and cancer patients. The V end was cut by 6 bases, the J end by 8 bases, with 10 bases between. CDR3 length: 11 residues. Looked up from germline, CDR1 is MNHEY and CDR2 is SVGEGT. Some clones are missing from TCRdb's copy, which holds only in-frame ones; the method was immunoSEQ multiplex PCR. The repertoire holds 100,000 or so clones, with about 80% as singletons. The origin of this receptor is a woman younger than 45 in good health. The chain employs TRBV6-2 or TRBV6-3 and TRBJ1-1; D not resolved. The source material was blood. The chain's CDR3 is CASSWRREAFF. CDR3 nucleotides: TGTGCCAGCAGCTGGAGACGGGAAGCTTTCTTT.